Given below is one T cell receptor beta chain in context. The sample originates from a study of blood T cell repertoires in COVID-19. Study summary: The United States, Italy and Spain supplied acute and convalescent COVID-19 samples.

Original data processing: Estimates of nucleated cell counts were drawn from the amplification of reference gene primers. Profiled with immunoSEQ multiplex PCR; TCRdb holds only in-frame clones, not every one. Clonal size and the V and J genes are those of that table, whereas D and trimming came from the DNA. The sample has under 250,000 clones, 65% to 85% seen once; the top ten hold approximately 4.8%. Trimming removed 2 bases at V and 3 bases at J, with 7 bases between. This CDR3 contains 13 residues. The sample comprised peripheral blood. This clonotype was sampled from a man in his fifties or sixties with active or convalescent COVID-19. The V and J genes are TRBV12-3 or TRBV12-4 and TRBJ1-2, with TRBD1 as a possible D gene (5 bases). The DNA for the CDR3 is TGTGCCAGCAGTTTACAGGGATACTATGGCTACACCTTC. It codes for CASSLQGYYGYTF.